This T cell receptor (beta chain) was sequenced in a study of vaccination and CD4 T cells after COVID-19. Cultured CD4+ T-cell DNA underwent Oncomine TCR Beta short-read sequencing. Using its own MiXCR run on the PCR reads, TCRdb lists one record per CDR3 protein. The sample contains approximately 15,000 distinct CDR3 sequences, 51% of which appear only once. The CDR3 has 16 residues. Deletions cut 2 bases from V and 2 bases from J, with 12 bases between. CDR1 is SGHTA, CDR2 FQGTGA, per germline. Treatment described: approximately nine-day PBMC culture with coronavirus spike peptide pools or control peptides (ViraFEST assay). Of note for this clonotype: What it binds is not known.

The source of this sequence is a human donor who had recovered from COVID-19. This sequence joins TRBV7-3 and TRBJ2-2; D remains unclear. The sequencing sample was made of CD4+ T cells from blood, cultured in vitro. CDR3 coding DNA: TGTGCCAGCAGCTTACAGTCGGCAGGCAACACCGGGGAGCTGTTTTTT. This encodes CASSLQSAGNTGELFF.